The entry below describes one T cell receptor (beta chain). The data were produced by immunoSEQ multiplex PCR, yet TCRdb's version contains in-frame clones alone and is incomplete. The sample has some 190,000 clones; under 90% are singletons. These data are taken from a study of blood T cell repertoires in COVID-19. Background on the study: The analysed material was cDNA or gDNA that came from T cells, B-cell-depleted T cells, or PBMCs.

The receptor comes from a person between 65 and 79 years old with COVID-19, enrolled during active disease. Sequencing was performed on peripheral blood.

This CDR3 is CASSLSGQGAYGYTF. The CDR3 coding sequence is TGTGCCAGCAGCTTAAGCGGACAGGGGGCGTATGGCTACACCTTC. The gene calls are TRBV7-9 and TRBJ1-2; 11 nucleotides match TRBD1. The CDR3 length is 15 residues. From germline, CDR1 is SEHNR and CDR2 FQNEAQ (reference sequence). Germline trimming cut 2 bases from V and 5 bases from J; bases unmatched to any gene: 4.